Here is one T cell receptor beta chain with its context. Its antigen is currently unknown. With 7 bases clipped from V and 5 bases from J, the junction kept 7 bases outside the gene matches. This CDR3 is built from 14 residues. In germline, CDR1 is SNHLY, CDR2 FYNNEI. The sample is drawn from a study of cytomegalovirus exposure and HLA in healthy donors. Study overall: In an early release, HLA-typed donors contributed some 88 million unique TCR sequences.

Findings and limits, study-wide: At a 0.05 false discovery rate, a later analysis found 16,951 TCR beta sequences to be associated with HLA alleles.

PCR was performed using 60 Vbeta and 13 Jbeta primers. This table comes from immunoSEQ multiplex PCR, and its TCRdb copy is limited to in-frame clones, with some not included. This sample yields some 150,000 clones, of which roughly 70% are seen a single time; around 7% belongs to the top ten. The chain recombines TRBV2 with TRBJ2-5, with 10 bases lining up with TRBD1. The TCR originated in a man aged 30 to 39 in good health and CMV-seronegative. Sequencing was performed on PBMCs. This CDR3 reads CASIPDRGWETQYF. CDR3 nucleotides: TGTGCCAGCATTCCGGACAGGGGGTGGGAGACCCAGTACTTC.